A single sample gave rise to the 7 T cell receptor beta chains below, sequenced in a study of tumor and adjacent non-tumor tissue in lung cancer. TCRbeta libraries were built with three rounds of nested PCR, modified from ARM-PCR. TCRdb recomputed calls from the multiplex PCR reads with MiXCR, one row per CDR3 protein. Of roughly 82,000 distinct CDR3 sequences listed, 76% are singletons. RNA was extracted from bulk tissue without any cell sorting. This non-tumor lung sample came from over 3 cm beyond the tumor edge. The source material was distant non-tumor lung tissue. The receptors derive from a woman between 45 and 60 years old with non-small cell lung cancer.

Within the sample, this clonotype is medium-sized (0.01 to 0.1%). V gene TRBV29-1 combines with J gene TRBJ2-5; maybe TRBD1 (6 bases). V was trimmed by 6 bases and J by 4 bases, leaving 24 bases between them. Germline V gene sequence: CDR1 SQVTM, CDR2 ANQGSEA. The CDR3 extends over 16 amino acids. The CDR3 loop reads CSVPSTGTSDGETQYF. The CDR3 bases are TGCAGCGTCCCCTCCACCGGGACATCAGATGGAGAGACCCAGTACTTC. Drawing the rest from reference TRBV29-1 and TRBJ2-5, the complete variable domain is SAVISQKPSRDICQRGTSLTIQCQVDSQVTMMFWYRQQPGQSLTLIATANQGSEATYESGFVIDKFPISRPNLTFSTLTVSNMSPEDSSIYLCSVPSTGTSDGETQYFGPGTRLLVL.

Regarding this clonotype: A read error is likely, as this CDR3 ends without the conserved phenylalanine or tryptophan. No DNA is shown, since the ends of the CDR3 on it are uncertain; the CDR3 is the one TCRdb lists. The rearrangement uses TRBV11-1 and TRBJ2-3. Termini included, the CDR3 measures 15 amino acids. The germline CDR1 and CDR2 sequences are SGHAT and FQDESV (reference sequence). The CDR3 loop is CASISGFFGTDTQFV.

The count of this clonotype is one. This chain uses TRBV12-3 or TRBV12-4 with TRBJ2-5, with unresolved D. The V and J ends lost 5 bases and 5 bases respectively, with 9 bases between them. CDR3 size: 12 residues. CDR3 coding DNA: TGTGCCAGCAGTAATTCCAATGAGACCCAGTACTTC. Its protein product is CASSNSNETQYF.

A note on this clonotype: As the CDR3 is not closed by the conserved phenylalanine or tryptophan, this likely results from a read error. The V and J genes are TRBV25-1 and TRBJ2-7; perhaps TRBD2 as D (5 bases). Germline-derived CDR1 and CDR2 are MGHDK and SYGVNS. Deletions cut 3 bases from V and 6 bases from J, with 12 bases between. The CDR3 is made up of 13 amino acids. CDR3 in amino acids: CASSDRTGLEQYL. In DNA, the CDR3 is TGTGCCAGCAGTGACAGGACTGGCCTCGAGCAGTACCTC.

This chain connects TRBV12-5 to TRBJ2-5; no firm D call. Germline CDR1 is LGHNT and CDR2 is FRNRAP. The CDR3 runs to 15 residues. V gave up 5 bases and J gave up 0 bases, with 13 bases separating them. The CDR3 DNA sequence: TGTGCTAGTGGTCCCGGCGCACACTACCAAGAGACCCAGTACTTC. Encoded protein: CASGPGAHYQETQYF.

This chain uses TRBV7-9 with TRBJ2-5, with 8 bases lining up with TRBD1. Looked up from germline, CDR1 is SEHNR and CDR2 is FQNEAQ (reference sequence). The J segment lost 5 bases and the V segment lost 5 bases, leaving 10 bases of the junction unmatched. The length of the CDR3 is 15 residues. CDR3 in amino acids: CASSPPDREFETQYF. CDR3 bases: TGTGCCAGCAGCCCTCCGGACAGGGAATTTGAGACCCAGTACTTC.

Regarding this clonotype: The junction departs from the called germline gene at one end, perhaps through a read error. The CDR3 loop reads CAGRGGSTDTQYF. CDR3 nucleotide sequence: TGTGCCGGCAGAGGCGGGAGCACAGATACGCAGTATTTT. The genes are TRBV6-4 and TRBJ2-3; tentatively, D is TRBD2 (5 bases). This CDR3 is 13 amino acids long. The germline gives CDR1 MRHNA, CDR2 SNTAGT.